Listed below are T cell receptor beta chains from one sample, sequenced in a study of T cells in Graves' hyperthyroidism and ophthalmopathy. TCRdb passed the multiplex PCR reads through MiXCR, listing each CDR3 protein once. The sample carries approximately 610,000 distinct CDR3 sequences, 14% to 15% recorded once. Specimen: blood. The receptors were gathered from a woman aged 40 to 50 with Graves' ophthalmopathy. Both conserved end residues are part of each CDR3. Fields, in order: J gene, D gene, V gene, clone size, CDR3 DNA, CDR3 protein. The D gene is left open where the match is weak. Clone size is given for some rows only: seen once, a few or many times, or a class if the clone is expanded.

TRBJ2-7 NA TRBV12-3/TRBV12-4 many TGTGCCAGCAGCCCCACTAGCAAAAACGAGCAGTACTTC CASSPTSKNEQYF
TRBJ1-3 NA TRBV25-1 many TGTGCCAGCAGGGGTAAGGGGATGGTACGTGGAAACACCATATATTTT CASRGKGMVRGNTIYF
TRBJ2-5 NA TRBV7-6 NA TGTGCCAGCAGCTTAAGCCATGAGGAGACCCAGTACTTC CASSLSHEETQYF
TRBJ1-1 NA TRBV30 many TGTGCCGGCCAGTACACTGAAGCTTTCTTT CAGQYTEAFF
TRBJ2-2 NA TRBV20-1 many TGCAGTGCCCGCCCGGGCAGTGCTGCGAACACCGGGGAGCTGTTTTTT CSARPGSAANTGELFF
TRBJ2-7 NA TRBV30 many TGTGCCTGGGGGAGAAAGGCTAGTAGGGTAGCCGAGCAGTACTTC CAWGRKASRVAEQYF
TRBJ2-5 NA TRBV6-5 NA TGTGCCAGCAGTTACTCGACTGGGGTGGGGCAAGAGACCCAGTACTTC CASSYSTGVGQETQYF
TRBJ1-2 TRBD1 TRBV12-3/TRBV12-4 many TGTGCCAGCACCGGAGACAGGGGGAACTATGGCTACACCTTC CASTGDRGNYGYTF
TRBJ2-7 TRBD1 TRBV9 NA TGTGCCAGCACCCCGGGTGGGACAGGGGGCTACGAGCAGTACTTC CASTPGGTGGYEQYF
TRBJ2-5 NA TRBV19 many TGTGCCAGTAGTCAGGGGCGCCGGACAGAGACCCAGTACTTC CASSQGRRTETQYF
TRBJ2-2 NA TRBV11-2 many TGTGCCAGCAGCCCGGGGGCAGGACAGTCGGCCGGGGAGCTGTTTTTT CASSPGAGQSAGELFF
TRBJ2-6 TRBD1 TRBV27 many TGTGCCAGCAGTCGTCGCACAGGGGCTGAGGCCAACGTCCTGACTTTC CASSRRTGAEANVLTF